The 19 T cell receptor beta chains reported below all come from one sample, sequenced in a study of neurological immune-mediated disorders. TCRdb reanalysed the 5' RACE reads using MiXCR and keeps one entry per CDR3 protein. The sample yields about 45,000 distinct CDR3 sequences, roughly 12% seen once. Regarding time point: longitudinal time-point 3. Sequencing was done on a sample of PBMCs. Every receptor here comes from a man aged 25-45 years in good health.

This clonotype was observed at least ten times. The chain carries TRBV28 and TRBJ2-7; the match to TRBD2 covers 9 bases. The germline V gene has CDR1 MDHEN and CDR2 SYDVKM. V shed 4 bases, J shed 3 bases, and the junction held 7 bases outside the gene matches. The CDR3 covers 15 residues. CDR3 bases: TGTGCCAGCAGTTCCCACAGCGGGAGGATCTACGAGCAGTACTTC. It translates to CASSSHSGRIYEQYF.

As to this clonotype: This sequence may be a read error, since a much larger clone differs from it by one base. The J gene is TRBJ1-1, the V gene TRBV10-3, with 8 bases fitting TRBD1. With 2 bases clipped from V and 4 bases from J, the junction kept 3 bases outside the gene matches. Germline loops: CDR1 ENHRY, CDR2 SYGVKD. The CDR3 runs to 14 residues. As DNA, the CDR3 is TGTGCCATCAGTGAGGAGGACAGGGTCACTGAAGCTTTCTTT. This codes for CAISEEDRVTEAFF.

This clonotype was counted ten times or more. The V call is TRBV27, the J call TRBJ2-1, with TRBD2 as a possible D gene (5 bases). In germline, CDR1 is MNHEY, CDR2 SMNVEV (reference sequence). The CDR3 totals 18 residues. V was pared by 8 bases and J by 0 bases, with 23 bases between. The CDR3: CASRPLADGVSSYNEQFF. Written as DNA, the CDR3 is TGTGCCAGCCGGCCTCTTGCCGACGGGGTCAGCTCCTACAATGAGCAGTTCTTC.

At least ten counts were recorded for this clonotype. V is TRBV28 and J is TRBJ2-3, with D uncertain. The V and J ends lost 5 bases and 4 bases respectively, with 4 bases between them. The CDR3 extends over 11 amino acids. The germline CDR1 and CDR2 sequences are MDHEN and SYDVKM. CDR3 in DNA: TGTGCCAGCAGTACCCCAGATACGCAGTATTTT. This encodes CASSTPDTQYF.

V is TRBV29-1 and J is TRBJ2-4, with 8 bases that match TRBD1. The CDR3 contains 14 residues. Germline CDR1 SQVTM, CDR2 ANQGSEA. V trimming: 7 bases; J trimming: 1 base; junction bases outside the gene matches: 6. The DNA for the CDR3 is TGCAGCGCCCGACAGGGGACGGCCAAAAACATTCAGTACTTC. Amino acid sequence: CSARQGTAKNIQYF.

Ten or more counts support this clonotype. The J gene is TRBJ2-7, the V gene TRBV5-1; 10 nucleotides agree with TRBD2. Germline V gives CDR1 SGHRS, CDR2 YFSETQ. V dropped 1 base and J dropped 4; count of bases not matched to a gene: 5. This CDR3 is built from 15 residues. CDR3 bases: TGCGCCAGCAGCTTGTTACTAGCGGGGAGGTACGAGCAGTACTTC. Protein sequence: CASSLLLAGRYEQYF.

This clonotype appeared many times. V is TRBV7-6 and J is TRBJ2-5; the D is unclear. Germline CDR1 reads SGHVS; CDR2 reads FNYEAQ. V was trimmed by 5 bases and J by 5 bases, leaving 9 bases between them. The length of the CDR3 is 12 residues. The CDR3, as DNA: TGTGCCAGCAGCAATCGGGCTGAGACCCAGTACTTC. Amino acid sequence: CASSNRAETQYF.

On this clonotype: This could be a read error, since a much larger clone is one nucleotide away. V and J are TRBV15 and TRBJ2-6; D is undetermined. Germline V lookup: CDR1 LNHNV, CDR2 YYDKDF (reference sequence). There are 20 residues in the CDR3. The CDR3 reads CATSRDVRPLFGSVANVLTF. The CDR3 DNA follows: TGTGCCACCAGCAGAGATGTCAGGCCGTTATTCGGTTCTGTGGCCAACGTCCTGACTTTC. Full variable domain (outside the CDR3, taken from reference TRBV15 and TRBJ2-6): DAMVIQNPRYQVTQFGKPVTLSCSQTLNHNVMYWYQQKSSQAPKLLFHYYDKDFNNEADTPDNFQSRRPNTSFCFLDIRSPGLGDTAMYLCATSRDVRPLFGSVANVLTFGAGSRLTVL.

About this clonotype itself: One end of the junction fails to match germline, which may point to a read error. The chain couples TRBV28 to TRBJ1-1; D is ambiguous. From germline, CDR1 is MDHEN and CDR2 SYDVKM. There are 13 residues in the CDR3. The CDR3 spells CAISEQIITEALF. Here the CDR3 DNA reads TGCGCCATCAGTGAACAGATAATCACTGAAGCTCTCTTT.

There are many counts of this clonotype. The chain employs TRBV28 and TRBJ1-3, with 9 bases lining up with TRBD1. The junction had 12 bases not matched to a gene; V was cut back by 1 base and J by 5 bases. Germline V gene lookup returns CDR1 MDHEN and CDR2 SYDVKM. The CDR3 loop spans 18 amino acids. The CDR3, as DNA: TGTGCCAGCAGTTTATTGGAGCCCAGGGGACAGGGAAGAAACACCATATATTTT. As protein: CASSLLEPRGQGRNTIYF.

Many counts were recorded for this clonotype. This rearrangement joins TRBV7-3 to TRBJ2-2, with TRBD2 identical over 9 bases. V trimming: 5 bases; J trimming: 3 bases; junction bases outside the gene matches: 19. CDR1 is SGHTA, CDR2 FQGTGA, per germline. This CDR3 is 20 amino acids long. DNA for the CDR3: TGTGCCAGCAGCCCTGATACTTGGCGGGAGGGCAGTATGGACACCGGGGAGCTGTTTTTT. Amino acid sequence: CASSPDTWREGSMDTGELFF. The variable domain in full, completed from reference TRBV7-3 and TRBJ2-2, reads GAGVSQTPSNKVTEKGKYVELRCDPISGHTALYWYRQSLGQGPEFLIYFQGTGAADDSGLPNDRFFAVRPEGSVSTLKIQRTERGDSAVYLCASSPDTWREGSMDTGELFFGEGSRLTVL.

This clonotype was observed at least ten times. The rearrangement joins TRBV6-4 to TRBJ2-2; D is unclear. This CDR3 spans 14 amino acids. V was cut by 2 bases and J by 2 bases, with 6 bases left in between. Per germline, CDR1 MRHNA and CDR2 SNTAGT. The CDR3 sequence: CASSDRDNTGELFF. The CDR3 region has the DNA TGTGCCAGCAGTGACAGAGACAACACCGGGGAGCTGTTTTTT.

This clonotype was seen at least ten times. V is TRBV5-1 and J is TRBJ2-1; 9 positions match TRBD2. Unmatched junction bases numbered 8, after V lost 4 bases and J lost 3 bases. The germline gives CDR1 SGHRS, CDR2 YFSETQ. The CDR3 has 16 amino acids. The CDR3 here is CASSAGLASVYNEQFF. In nucleotides, the CDR3 is TGCGCCAGCAGCGCGGGACTAGCAAGTGTCTACAATGAGCAGTTCTTC.

This clonotype has a count of ten or more. This chain uses TRBV20-1 with TRBJ2-1; 11 nucleotides align to TRBD2. After removal of 3 bases from V and 6 bases from J, the junction contained 7 bases not matched to a gene. Germline values: CDR1 DFQATT, CDR2 SNEGSKA (reference sequence). The CDR3 runs 15 residues. The CDR3 loop reads CSARPTSGSLNEQFF. CDR3 DNA sequence: TGCAGTGCTAGGCCCACTAGCGGGAGTCTCAATGAGCAGTTCTTC.

In this sample, this clonotype turned up many times. The chain has TRBV20-1 and TRBJ2-7, with 9 bases lining up with TRBD2. In germline, CDR1 is DFQATT, CDR2 SNEGSKA (reference sequence). The CDR3 sequence is 15 residues long. V trimming: 1 base; J trimming: 2 bases; junction bases outside the gene matches: 6. The CDR3 sequence: CSARVASGNPYEQYF. The CDR3 region has the DNA TGCAGTGCTAGAGTTGCTAGCGGGAACCCCTACGAGCAGTACTTC.

This clonotype was observed many times. The gene calls are TRBV28 and TRBJ2-7; D may be TRBD1 or TRBD2 (7 bases each). Germline CDR1 MDHEN, CDR2 SYDVKM. CDR3 length equals 15 residues. Trimming stripped 7 bases from V and 3 bases from J, with 19 bases between. The CDR3 DNA follows: TGTGCCAGCACACCCGCAGGGGGGGAAAACTACGAGCAGTACTTC. Protein: CASTPAGGENYEQYF.

This clonotype was picked up many times. The V gene is TRBV29-1, the J gene TRBJ2-2; 12 positions agree with TRBD1. CDR3 length equals 16 residues. Germline V gene sequence: CDR1 SQVTM, CDR2 ANQGSEA. V trimming: 3 bases; J trimming: 2 bases; junction bases outside the gene matches: 4. In DNA, the CDR3 is TGCAGCGTTGAGGGGGACAGGGGGCGAAACACCGGGGAGCTGTTTTTT. Encoded protein: CSVEGDRGRNTGELFF.

In its sample, this clonotype was seen many times. The V gene is TRBV7-3, the J gene TRBJ2-5; D gene uncertain. The V gene lost 6 bases and the J gene lost 5 bases, with 13 bases spanning the gap. This CDR3 spans 13 amino acids. Germline V gene data show CDR1 as SGHTA and CDR2 as FQGTGA. The CDR3 protein is CASSTNVGETQYF. Here the CDR3 DNA reads TGTGCCAGCAGTACCAATGTAGGGGAGACCCAGTACTTC.

This clonotype came up many times. The rearrangement uses TRBV12-3 or TRBV12-4 and TRBJ1-4; TRBD1 matches 9 bases. The CDR3 is 15 residues long. Trimming cost V 5 bases and J 7 bases; bases outside gene matches: 8. CDR3 nucleotide sequence: TGTGCCAGCAGTACATCCGGGACAGGGAGTGAAAAACTGTTTTTT. This encodes CASSTSGTGSEKLFF.